This entry concerns a single TCR beta chain. Its specificity is not known. The sample comes from a study of T cell repertoires in cytomegalovirus infection. Whole-study findings and limits: Identification of carriers of CMV plus the relevant HLA was achieved through cumulative public TCR beta family frequency. It was HLA-C-restricted CMV-specific TCR beta clonotypes that dominated the response ex vivo.

Germline V lookup: CDR1 SEHNR, CDR2 FQNEAQ (reference sequence). The CDR3 contains 15 residues. V gave up 1 base and J gave up 1 base, with 10 bases separating them. TCRdb passed the reads through MiXCR, listing each CDR3 protein once. The sample yields about 830,000 distinct CDR3 sequences, about 30% seen once. This receptor was taken from a human donor in good health (CMV status not recorded). Some clones in this sample may be carry-over from other donors' samples. The chain carries TRBV7-9 and TRBJ1-2; no reliable D call. Material: cultured CD8+ T cells from PBMCs, obtained from culture after CMV antigen stimulation. The CDR3 DNA follows: TGTGCCAGCAGCTTAGGGTATACATATAACTATGGCTACACCTTC. Its translation is CASSLGYTYNYGYTF.